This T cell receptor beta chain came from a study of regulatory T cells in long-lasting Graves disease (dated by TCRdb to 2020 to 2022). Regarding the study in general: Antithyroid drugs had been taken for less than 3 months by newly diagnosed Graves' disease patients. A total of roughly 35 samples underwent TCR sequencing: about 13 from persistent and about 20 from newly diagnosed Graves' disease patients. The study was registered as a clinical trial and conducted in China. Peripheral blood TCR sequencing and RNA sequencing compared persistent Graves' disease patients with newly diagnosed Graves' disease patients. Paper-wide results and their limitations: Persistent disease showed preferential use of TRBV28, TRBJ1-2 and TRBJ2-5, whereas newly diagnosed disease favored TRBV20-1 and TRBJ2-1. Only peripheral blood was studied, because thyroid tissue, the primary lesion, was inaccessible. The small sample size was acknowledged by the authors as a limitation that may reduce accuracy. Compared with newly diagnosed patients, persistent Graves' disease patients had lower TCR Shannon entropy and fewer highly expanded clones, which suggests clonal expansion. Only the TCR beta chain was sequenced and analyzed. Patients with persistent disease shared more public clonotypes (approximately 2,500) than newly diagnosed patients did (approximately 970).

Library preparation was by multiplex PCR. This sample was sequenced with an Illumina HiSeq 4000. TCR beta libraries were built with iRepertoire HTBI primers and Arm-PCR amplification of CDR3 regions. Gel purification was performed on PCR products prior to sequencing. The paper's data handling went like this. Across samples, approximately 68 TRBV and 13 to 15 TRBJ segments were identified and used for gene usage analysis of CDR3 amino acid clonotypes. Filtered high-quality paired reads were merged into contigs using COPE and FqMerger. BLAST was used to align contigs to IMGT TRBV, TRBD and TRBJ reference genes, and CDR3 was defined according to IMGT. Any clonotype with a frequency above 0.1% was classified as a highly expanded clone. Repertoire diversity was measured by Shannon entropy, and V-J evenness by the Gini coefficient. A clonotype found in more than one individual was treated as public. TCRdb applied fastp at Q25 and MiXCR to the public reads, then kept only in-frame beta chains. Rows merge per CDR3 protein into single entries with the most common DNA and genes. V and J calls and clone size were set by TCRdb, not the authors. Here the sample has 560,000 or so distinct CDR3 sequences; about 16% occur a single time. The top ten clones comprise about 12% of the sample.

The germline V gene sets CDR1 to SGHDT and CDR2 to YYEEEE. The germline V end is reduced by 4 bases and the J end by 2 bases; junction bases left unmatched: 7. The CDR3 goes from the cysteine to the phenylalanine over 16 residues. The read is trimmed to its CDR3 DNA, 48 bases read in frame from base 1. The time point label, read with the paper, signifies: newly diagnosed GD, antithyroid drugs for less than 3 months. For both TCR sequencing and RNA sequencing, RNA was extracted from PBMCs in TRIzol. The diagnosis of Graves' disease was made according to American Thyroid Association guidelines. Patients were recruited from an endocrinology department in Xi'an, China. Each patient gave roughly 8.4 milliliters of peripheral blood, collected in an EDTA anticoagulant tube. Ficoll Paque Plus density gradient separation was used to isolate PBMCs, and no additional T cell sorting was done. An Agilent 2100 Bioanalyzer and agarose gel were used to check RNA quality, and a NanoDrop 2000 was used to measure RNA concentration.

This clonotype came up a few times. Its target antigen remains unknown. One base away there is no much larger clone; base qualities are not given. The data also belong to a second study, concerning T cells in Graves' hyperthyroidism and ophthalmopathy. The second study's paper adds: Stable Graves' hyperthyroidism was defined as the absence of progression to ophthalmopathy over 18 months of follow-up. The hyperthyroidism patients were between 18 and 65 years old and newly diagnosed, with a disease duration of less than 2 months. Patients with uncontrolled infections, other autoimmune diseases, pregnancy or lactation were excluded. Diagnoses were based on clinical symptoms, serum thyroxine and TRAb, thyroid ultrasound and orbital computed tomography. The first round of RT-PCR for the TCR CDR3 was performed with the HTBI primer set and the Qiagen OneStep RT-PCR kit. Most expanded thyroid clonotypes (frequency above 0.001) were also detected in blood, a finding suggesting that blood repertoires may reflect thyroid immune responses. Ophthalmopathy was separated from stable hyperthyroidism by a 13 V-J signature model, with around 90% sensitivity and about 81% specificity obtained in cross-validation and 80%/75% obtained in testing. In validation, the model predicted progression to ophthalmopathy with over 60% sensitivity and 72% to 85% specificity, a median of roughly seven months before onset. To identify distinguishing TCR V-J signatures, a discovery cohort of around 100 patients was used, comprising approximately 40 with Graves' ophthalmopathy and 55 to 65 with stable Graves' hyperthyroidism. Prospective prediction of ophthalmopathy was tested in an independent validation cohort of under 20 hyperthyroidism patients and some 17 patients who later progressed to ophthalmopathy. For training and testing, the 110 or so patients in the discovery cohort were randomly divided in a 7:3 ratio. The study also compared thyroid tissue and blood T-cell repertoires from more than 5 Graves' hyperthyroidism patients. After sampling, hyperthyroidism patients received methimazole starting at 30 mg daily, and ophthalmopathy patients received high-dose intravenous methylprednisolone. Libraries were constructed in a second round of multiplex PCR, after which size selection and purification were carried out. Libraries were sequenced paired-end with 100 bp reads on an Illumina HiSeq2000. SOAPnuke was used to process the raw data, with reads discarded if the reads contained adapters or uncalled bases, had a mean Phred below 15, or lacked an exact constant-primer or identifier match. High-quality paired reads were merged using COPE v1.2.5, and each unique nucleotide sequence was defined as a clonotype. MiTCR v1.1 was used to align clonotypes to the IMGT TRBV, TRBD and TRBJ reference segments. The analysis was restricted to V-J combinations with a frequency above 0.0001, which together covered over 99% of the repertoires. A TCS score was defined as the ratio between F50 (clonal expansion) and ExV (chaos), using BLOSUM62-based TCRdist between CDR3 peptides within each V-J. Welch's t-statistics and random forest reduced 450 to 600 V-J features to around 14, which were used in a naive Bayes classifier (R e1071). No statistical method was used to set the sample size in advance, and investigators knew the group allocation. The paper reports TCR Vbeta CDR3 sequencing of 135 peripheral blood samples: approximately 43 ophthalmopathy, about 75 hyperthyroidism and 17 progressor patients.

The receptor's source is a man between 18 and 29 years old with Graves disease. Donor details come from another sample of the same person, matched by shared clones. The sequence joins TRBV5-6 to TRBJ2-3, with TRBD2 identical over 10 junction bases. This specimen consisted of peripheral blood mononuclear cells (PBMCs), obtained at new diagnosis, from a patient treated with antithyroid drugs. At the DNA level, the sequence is TGTGCCAGCAGCGGGACTAGCGCTTCTGACACAGATACGCAGTATTTT. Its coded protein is CASSGTSASDTDTQYF.